This T cell receptor beta chain was identified in a study of shared clonotypes between healthy human individuals (dated by TCRdb to the early 2020s). With respect to the entire study: Three men and a couple of women, aged 18 to 49 years, made up the cohort. For each donor, CD4 naive and CD4 memory were each given three plates, CD8 naive was given two plates, and CD8 memory was given one plate. The study deeply sequenced blood TCR repertoires of about 5 healthy adults to estimate repertoire size and the extent of clonotype sharing between individuals. To increase sequencing depth and limit assay-specific biases, TCR repertoire library preparation and sequencing were carried out by different laboratories using diverse techniques. Between about 0.85 and 9.5 billion PBMCs per donor were obtained by leukapheresis. Results and caveats for the whole study, not just this receptor: Clonotypes shared by all four sorted-subset donors showed higher generation probabilities than non-shared clonotypes. Pairwise subsampling indicated that sequencing depth was expected to affect the degree of clonotype sharing among donors. Sampling was limited to blood, and TCR repertoires in tissue likely differ from TCR repertoires in blood. When several donors were compared, the shared fraction of clonotypes was around 5% for naive CD4, 3% to 4% for naive CD8, 2.3% for memory CD4, and 0.4% for memory CD8. Rarefaction of sorted-subset datasets indicated incomplete sequencing despite the large sequencing depth. Because the study included only a small number of donors, the genetic and exposure-history diversity represented was limited. Larger estimated clonotype richness was generally found for naive subsets than for memory subsets.

TCR CDR3 regions were amplified from genomic DNA by multiplex PCR using the deep immunoSEQ assay. Extracted genomic DNA from each cell subset was distributed evenly across all wells of several immunoSEQ 96-well plates, and each plate was treated as a replicate. For sorted subsets, approximately 190 ng of genomic DNA, equivalent to some 30,000 T cell genomes, went into each replicate PCR. Purified libraries were measured with a Qubit 3.0 fluorometer, size-checked on a Bioanalyzer 2100, and measured again with the KAPA Library Quantification kit. Every immunoSEQ 96-well plate was sequenced on a separate single-read 150-cycle Illumina NextSeq 550 flow cell. Concerning the study's data processing: Because the immunoSEQ output included only junctional sequences and no quality scores, the filtering could not be the same as the filtering used for full-length reads. Sequences were annotated with PyIR, a Python wrapper for IgBLAST v1.9, using IMGT germline references to assign V/J genes and CDR3. Reads were removed for weak V/J assignments (E-value above 1e-6), missing CDR3, stop codons, out-of-frame junctions, or ambiguous translated residues. A V3J clonotype was defined by an identical inferred V gene, J gene, and CDR3 amino acid sequence. Percentage overlap between repertoires was computed as shared unique clonotypes divided by the size of the smaller repertoire. Three approaches were used to assess repertoire richness: RTK rarefaction, the Chao1 estimator, and Recon v2.1 estimates of unobserved clonotypes. Generation probabilities for all TCRbeta clonotypes obtained by the gDNA method from a few donors were computed using OLGA. TCRdb mirrors the immuneACCESS table, restricted to in-frame sequences. Some clones are absent from its copies; in checked studies, under half trace to an unresolved V gene, and the reason for the others is unknown. Clonal size and the V and J genes are those of that table, whereas D and trimming came from the DNA. For this sample there are over a million clones; 95% to 97% appear just once. The ten largest account for 0.95% to 1.5% of the sample.

Donors were healthy HIV-negative adults with no recently reported acute infections or vaccinations. Every donor was a Caucasian adult residing in Nashville, Tennessee, USA. CD4+ T cells were enriched by magnetic negative selection, after which naive cells were positively selected on CD45RA and the negative fraction was taken as the memory subset. Blood was obtained by leukapheresis, after which PBMCs were separated by Ficoll-Histopaque density gradient centrifugation and cryopreserved in liquid nitrogen vapor phase. Analytical flow cytometry was used to check the purity and quantity of each magnetically sorted T cell population. From each sorted fraction, genomic DNA was isolated and quantified by UV absorbance on a Nanodrop 2000c. A remark on this clone: Its antigen is not yet known. Per-base qualities were not stored, and no clone one base away is much larger.

The CDR3, from cysteine to phenylalanine, totals 14 residues. The read is trimmed to its CDR3 DNA, 42 bases read in frame from base 1. The trim is 5 bases for V and 5 bases for J, with a gap of 12 bases between the germline ends. Taken from the germline V gene, the CDR1 and CDR2 loops are SNHLY and FYNNEI. The TCR sequence derives from a man aged 30 to 45 in good health. The sample consisted of naive CD4+ T cells sorted from blood. This specimen's cell subset or site label, per the study, means: CD45RA+ positively selected. The rearrangement combines TRBV2 with TRBJ2-2; the D region may be TRBD1 or TRBD2, each matching 6 bases equally. The CDR3 amino acid sequence is: CASSYRAGTGELFF. At the DNA level, the sequence is TGTGCCAGCAGTTACAGGGCGGGGACCGGGGAGCTGTTTTTT. The full variable domain, completed from the reference TRBV2 and TRBJ2-2 proteins outside the CDR3, reads EPEVTQTPSHQVTQMGQEVILRCVPISNHLYFYWYRQILGQKVEFLVSFYNNEISEKSEIFDDQFSVERPDGSNFTLKIRSTKLEDSAMYFCASSYRAGTGELFFGEGSRLTVL.